These 8 T cell receptor beta chains share one sample of origin, sequenced in a study of cytomegalovirus exposure and HLA in healthy donors listed by TCRdb under 2017. Libraries were made using the immunoSEQ multiplex PCR assay. For the multiplex PCR, a mixture combining 60 forward primers for TCR Vbeta segments and 13 reverse primers for TCR Jbeta segments was used. TCRdb mirrors the immuneACCESS table, restricted to in-frame sequences. Some clones are absent from its copies; in checked studies, under half trace to an unresolved V gene, and the reason for the others is unknown. This sample is represented by about 190,000 clones; about 85% of them were singletons. Approximately 0.98% of the sample rests with the top ten. Sequenced input: PBMCs. The source is a boy between 2 and 10 years old in good health and CMV-seronegative.

A single count supports this clone. The chain carries TRBV19 and TRBJ2-1; 8 bases line up with TRBD2. The V and J ends lost 9 bases and 6 bases, in that order; junction bases with no gene match: 1. The germline gives CDR1 LNHDA, CDR2 SQIVND (reference sequence). CDR3 length equals 11 residues. The CDR3 sequence: CASAGGNEQFF. In nucleotides, the CDR3 is TGTGCCAGCGCGGGGGGCAATGAGCAGTTCTTC.

This sequence joins TRBV5-4 and TRBJ1-4; a possible D gene is TRBD1 (6 bases). V gave up 4 bases and J gave up 8 bases, with 15 bases separating them. The CDR3 has 14 residues. Per germline, CDR1 SGHNT and CDR2 YYREEE (reference sequence). This CDR3 is CASSREGGREKLFF. The CDR3 region has the DNA TGTGCCAGCAGCCGGGAGGGGGGGCGAGAAAAACTGTTTTTT.

The chain combines TRBV4-1 with TRBJ2-3; 8 bases match TRBD2. CDR1 is MGHRA and CDR2 is YSYEKL in the germline V gene. V gave up 3 bases and J gave up 4 bases; unmatched junction bases: 9. This CDR3 contains 16 residues. The CDR3 region has the DNA TGCGCCAGCAGCCATGTCCCCGGGGGGGCTGCAGATACGCAGTATTTT. Residues: CASSHVPGGAADTQYF.

The rearrangement uses TRBV14 and TRBJ2-7; a possible D gene is TRBD2 (6 bases). V dropped 0 bases and J dropped 7 bases, with 16 bases sitting between them. This CDR3 region has 15 residues. In germline, CDR1 is SGHDN, CDR2 FVKESK. The chain's CDR3 is CASSQDWQGGQEQYF. CDR3 bases: TGTGCCAGCAGCCAAGATTGGCAGGGAGGCCAGGAGCAGTACTTC.

This clone was found once. This rearrangement joins TRBV30 to TRBJ1-1; D is uncertain. Germline V gives CDR1 GTSNPN, CDR2 SVGIG (reference sequence). The length of the CDR3 is 12 residues. Trimming removed 1 base from V and 5 bases from J, with 8 bases in between. The CDR3 coding sequence is TGTGCCTGGAGTGCCGGGTGGACTGAAGCTTTCTTT. Amino acid sequence: CAWSAGWTEAFF. The entire variable domain, with the rest obtained from reference TRBV30 and TRBJ1-1, is as follows: SQTIHQWPATLVQPVGSPLSLECTVEGTSNPNLYWYRQAAGRGLQLLFYSVGIGQISSEVPQNLSASRPQDRQFILSSKKLLLSDSGFYLCAWSAGWTEAFFGQGTRLTVV.

The rearrangement uses TRBV5-1 and TRBJ2-1; 9 bases fit TRBD2. Trimming at V came to 0 bases and at J to 1 base, leaving 2 bases not matched to a gene. This CDR3 contains 16 residues. From germline, CDR1 is SGHRS and CDR2 YFSETQ. The CDR3 sequence: CASSLVLAGSYNEQFF. The CDR3 bases are TGCGCCAGCAGCTTGGTTCTAGCGGGATCCTACAATGAGCAGTTCTTC.

V usage is TRBV19 and J usage is TRBJ2-7; 11 bases are shared with TRBD1. This CDR3 spans 17 amino acids. Trimming removed 5 bases from V and 3 bases from J; junction bases left unmatched: 12. Germline CDR1 reads LNHDA; CDR2 reads SQIVND (reference sequence). CDR3 protein: CASSAYYSGQGVYEQYF. DNA for the CDR3: TGTGCCAGTAGTGCCTACTATTCGGGACAGGGGGTCTACGAGCAGTACTTC.

The V gene is TRBV12-1, the J gene TRBJ2-5; the D call of TRBD2 is as the table states it, not checked on the DNA. TRBV12-1 is noted as a pseudogene. CDR3 length equals 15 residues. CDR3 protein: CASSSPLAGQETQYF. The CDR3 region has the DNA TGTGCCAGCAGTTCCCCTCTAGCGGGCCAAGAGACCCAGTACTTC.